Shown below are 5 T cell receptor beta chains from a single sample sequenced in a study of blood T cell repertoires in COVID-19. Using immunoSEQ multiplex PCR, the repertoire was profiled, and TCRdb retains in-frame clones only, with some absent. The repertoire includes roughly 94,000 clones, 65% to 90% of them detected once, and just under 25% sits in the top ten. The sequencing input was peripheral blood. The receptors derive from a man between 60 and 70 years old with acute or convalescent COVID-19.

The chain uses TRBV2 and TRBJ1-5; possible D gene TRBD1, 6 bases. This CDR3 contains 14 residues. The germline V gene has CDR1 SNHLY and CDR2 FYNNEI. Trimming took off 6 bases at V and 7 bases at J, with 16 bases between the two ends. The CDR3 loop reads CASSLFQGFQPQHF. The CDR3 DNA follows: TGTGCCAGCAGCTTATTCCAGGGGTTCCAGCCCCAGCATTTT.

The chain joins TRBV5-5 to TRBJ2-5; D is possibly TRBD1 (6 bases). The CDR3 sequence is 14 residues long. Germline V gives CDR1 SGHKS, CDR2 YYEKEE (reference sequence). Trimming cost V 0 bases and J 1 base, with 7 bases left between them. The CDR3 bases are TGTGCCAGCAGCTTGGGCAGGGGCCAAGAGACCCAGTACTTC. As protein: CASSLGRGQETQYF.

This chain links TRBV11-2 with TRBJ2-7; D is perhaps TRBD2 (5 bases). V was clipped by 0 bases and J by 2 bases, with 14 bases between them. CDR1 and CDR2 (germline): SGHAT, FQNNGV. The CDR3 has 16 amino acids. DNA for the CDR3: TGTGCCAGCAGCTTAGATGCAAACCGGGGTACCTACGAGCAGTACGTC. This translates into CASSLDANRGTYEQYV.

The chain carries TRBV5-5 and TRBJ2-3, with a weak D call TRBD2 (5 bases). V was shortened by 0 bases and J by 0 bases, with 8 bases between the two germline ends. This CDR3 has 15 amino acids. Germline-derived CDR1 and CDR2 are SGHKS and YYEKEE (reference sequence). CDR3 protein: CASSLDEGSTDTQYF. Written as DNA, the CDR3 is TGTGCCAGCAGCTTGGATGAGGGTAGCACAGATACGCAGTATTTT.

V gene TRBV7-2 combines with J gene TRBJ1-1; 11 bases fit TRBD1. The CDR3 is made up of 14 amino acids. The J segment lost 9 bases and the V segment lost 2 bases, leaving 5 bases of the junction unmatched. Germline V gene sequence: CDR1 SGHTA, CDR2 FQGNSA. Here the CDR3 DNA reads TGTGCCAGCAGCTTACCCGGGACAGGGGGGAAAGCTTTCTTT. It yields the protein CASSLPGTGGKAFF. The full variable domain, completed using reference TRBV7-2 and TRBJ1-1, is GAGVSQSPSNKVTEKGKDVELRCDPISGHTALYWYRQSLGQGLEFLIYFQGNSAPDKSGLPSDRFSAERTGGSVSTLTIQRTQQEDSAVYLCASSLPGTGGKAFFGQGTRLTVV.